These T cell receptor beta chains were read from a single sample in a study of blood T cell repertoires in COVID-19. TCRdb's table, derived via immunoSEQ multiplex PCR, lists solely in-frame clones and lacks some. The profile covers 310,000 or so clones, with roughly 86% appearing a single time and roughly 10% taken by the ten largest. What was sequenced was peripheral blood. Receptors were obtained from a woman in her twenties or thirties with COVID-19, enrolled during active disease. Each CDR3 is given with its conserved first and last residue. A D gene is named only where the DNA matches it firmly. Clone size is shown for a subset of rows, as once, few, many or a class of expanded clone.

j_call | clone_size | v_call | d_call | cdr3_aa | cdr3_nt
TRBJ1-2 | NA | TRBV30 | NA | CAWAPGRGGGYTF | TGTGCCTGGGCTCCCGGACGCGGCGGGGGCTACACCTTC
TRBJ2-7 | NA | TRBV10-1 | TRBD1 | CASSQGTGGKRQYF | TGCGCCAGCAGTCAGGGGACAGGGGGCAAACGGCAGTACTTC
TRBJ1-5 | NA | TRBV27 | NA | CASSFAGISGPQHF | TGTGCCAGCAGTTTCGCAGGGATCTCCGGGCCCCAGCATTTT
TRBJ2-3 | NA | TRBV14 | NA | CASSQVSDTQYF | TGTGCCAGCAGCCAAGTTTCGGATACGCAGTATTTT
TRBJ1-2 | NA | TRBV28 | TRBD1 | CASSNGGTAYGYTF | TGTGCCAGCAGTAATGGGGGGACAGCGTACGGCTACACCTTC
TRBJ1-5 | NA | TRBV5-1 | TRBD1 | CASSLGDSPLSNQPQHF | TGCGCCAGCAGCTTGGGGGACAGTCCCCTTAGCAATCAGCCCCAGCATTTT
TRBJ1-2 | NA | TRBV6-5 | NA | CASSPDRSSGGYTF | TGTGCCAGCAGTCCCGACAGGTCATCGGGTGGCTACACCTTC
TRBJ2-7 | NA | TRBV6-5 | TRBD1 | CASSYSGQDEQYF | TGTGCCAGCAGTTACTCGGGACAGGACGAGCAGTACTTC
TRBJ2-3 | NA | TRBV5-4 | NA | CASSLRTGSGTDTQYF | TGTGCCAGCAGCTTACGAACAGGGTCTGGCACAGATACGCAGTATTTT
TRBJ2-2 | NA | TRBV6-2/TRBV6-3 | TRBD2 | CASSFPSGLAGTGELFF | TGTGCCAGCAGTTTTCCGTCGGGACTAGCGGGAACCGGGGAGCTGTTTTTT
TRBJ2-7 | NA | TRBV25-1 | TRBD2 | CASSGSSSGTRVYEQYF | TGTGCCAGCAGTGGATCCAGCTCCGGGACTAGAGTCTACGAGCAGTACTTC
TRBJ1-1 | NA | TRBV10-3 | NA | CATSRDLNTEAFF | TGTGCCACGTCGCGGGATCTGAACACTGAAGCTTTCTTT
TRBJ1-4 | NA | TRBV5-1 | NA | CASSLASTNEKLFF | TGCGCCAGCAGCCTAGCGTCAACTAATGAAAAACTGTTTTTT
TRBJ1-1 | few | TRBV6-2/TRBV6-3 | TRBD1 | CASSYPGTVNTEAFF | TGTGCCAGCAGTTACCCGGGGACAGTGAACACTGAAGCTTTCTTT
TRBJ2-3 | NA | TRBV3-1/TRBV3-2 | NA | CASRAVDTQYF | TGTGCCAGCCGTGCGGTAGATACGCAGTATTTT
TRBJ1-5 | NA | TRBV15 | NA | CATSRDRGQPQHF | TGTGCCACCAGCAGAGATCGGGGTCAGCCCCAGCATTTT
TRBJ2-5 | NA | TRBV4-1 | NA | CASSQDLDQETQYF | TGCGCCAGCAGCCAAGATTTAGACCAAGAGACCCAGTACTTC
TRBJ2-7 | NA | TRBV4-1 | NA | CASSQDEQGDLYEQYF | TGCGCCAGCAGCCAAGATGAACAGGGTGATCTCTACGAGCAGTACTTC
TRBJ1-6 | once | TRBV28 | TRBD1 | CASSPGQGDSPLHF | TGTGCCAGCAGTCCGGGACAGGGAGATTCACCCCTCCACTTT
TRBJ1-3 | NA | TRBV19 | NA | CASRKGATGNTIYF | TGTGCCAGTAGGAAGGGAGCTACTGGAAACACCATATATTTT
TRBJ2-5 | NA | TRBV5-1 | TRBD1 | CASSFGTAQETQYF | TGCGCCAGCAGCTTCGGGACAGCCCAAGAGACCCAGTACTTC
TRBJ2-5 | NA | TRBV27 | TRBD2 | CATTSGREGGETQYF | TGTGCCACGACTAGCGGGAGAGAAGGCGGAGAGACCCAGTACTTC
TRBJ1-2 | NA | TRBV3-1/TRBV3-2 | NA | CASSQDTADGYTF | TGTGCCAGCAGCCAAGATACGGCGGATGGCTACACCTTC
TRBJ1-5 | NA | TRBV5-6 | NA | CASSLYSQPQHF | TGTGCCAGCAGCTTATACAGTCAGCCCCAGCATTTT
TRBJ1-1 | NA | TRBV21-1 | NA | CDSNYGEAFF | TGTGACAGCAATTACGGTGAAGCTTTCTTT
TRBJ1-4 | NA | TRBV2 | TRBD1 | CASSLNGGGGEKLFF | TGTGCCAGCAGCCTGAACGGAGGGGGCGGTGAAAAACTGTTTTTT
TRBJ2-7 | NA | TRBV5-6 | TRBD1 | CASSSQGQSLYEQYF | TGTGCCAGCAGCTCCCAGGGACAGTCCTTGTACGAGCAGTACTTC
TRBJ1-2 | few | TRBV29-1 | NA | CSVGGGSANYGYTF | TGCAGCGTTGGGGGGGGCAGCGCTAACTATGGCTACACCTTC
TRBJ1-6 | once | TRBV2 | NA | CASSETEAGNSPLHF | TGTGCCAGCAGTGAAACAGAGGCGGGAAATTCACCCCTCCACTTT
TRBJ2-7 | NA | TRBV4-3 | TRBD2 | CASSHGLAGTYEQYF | TGCGCCAGCAGCCACGGACTAGCGGGGACCTACGAGCAGTACTTC
TRBJ1-4 | once | TRBV10-3 | NA | CAISMTEQDEKLFF | TGTGCCATCAGTATGACAGAGCAGGATGAAAAACTGTTTTTT